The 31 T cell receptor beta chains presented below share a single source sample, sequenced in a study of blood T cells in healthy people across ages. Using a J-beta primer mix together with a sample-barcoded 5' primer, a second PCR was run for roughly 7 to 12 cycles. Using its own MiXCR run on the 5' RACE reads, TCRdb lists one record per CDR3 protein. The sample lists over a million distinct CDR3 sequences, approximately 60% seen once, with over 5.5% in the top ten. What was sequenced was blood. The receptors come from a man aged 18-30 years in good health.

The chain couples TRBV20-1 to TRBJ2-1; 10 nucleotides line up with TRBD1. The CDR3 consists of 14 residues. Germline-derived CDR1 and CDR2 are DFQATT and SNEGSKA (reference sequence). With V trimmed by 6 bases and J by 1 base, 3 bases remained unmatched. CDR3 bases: TGCAGTGCCGAGGGACAGGGGTCCTACAATGAGCAGTTCTTC. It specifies CSAEGQGSYNEQFF.

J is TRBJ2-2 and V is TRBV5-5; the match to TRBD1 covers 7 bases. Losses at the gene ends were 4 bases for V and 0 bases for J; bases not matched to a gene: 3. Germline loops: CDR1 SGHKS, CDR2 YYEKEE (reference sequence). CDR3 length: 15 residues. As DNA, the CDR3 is TGTGCCAGCAGCCGGGACAGCTCGAACACCGGGGAGCTGTTTTTT. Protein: CASSRDSSNTGELFF.

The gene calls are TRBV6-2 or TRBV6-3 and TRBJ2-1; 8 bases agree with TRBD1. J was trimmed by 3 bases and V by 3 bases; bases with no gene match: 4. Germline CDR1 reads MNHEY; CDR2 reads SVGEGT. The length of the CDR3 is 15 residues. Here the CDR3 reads CASSYVRGLYNEQFF. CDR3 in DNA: TGTGCCAGCAGTTATGTCAGGGGGCTCTACAATGAGCAGTTCTTC.

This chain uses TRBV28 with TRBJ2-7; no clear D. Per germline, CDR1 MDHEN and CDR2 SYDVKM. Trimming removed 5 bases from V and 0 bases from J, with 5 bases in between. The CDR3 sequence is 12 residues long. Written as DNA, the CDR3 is TGTGCCAGCAGTGAGGTCTCCTACGAGCAGTACTTC. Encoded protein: CASSEVSYEQYF.

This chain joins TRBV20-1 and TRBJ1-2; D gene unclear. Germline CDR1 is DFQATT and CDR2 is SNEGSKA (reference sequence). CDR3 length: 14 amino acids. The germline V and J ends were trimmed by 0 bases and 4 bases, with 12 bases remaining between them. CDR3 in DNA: TGCAGTGCTAGAGATCGGGCAGATGTCTATGGCTACACCTTC. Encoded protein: CSARDRADVYGYTF.

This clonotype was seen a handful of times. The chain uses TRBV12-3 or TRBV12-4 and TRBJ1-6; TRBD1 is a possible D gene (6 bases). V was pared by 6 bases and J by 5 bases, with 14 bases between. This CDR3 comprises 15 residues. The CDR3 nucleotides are TGTGCCAGCAGCAACTCACAGGGAAATAATTCACCCCTCCACTTT. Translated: CASSNSQGNNSPLHF.

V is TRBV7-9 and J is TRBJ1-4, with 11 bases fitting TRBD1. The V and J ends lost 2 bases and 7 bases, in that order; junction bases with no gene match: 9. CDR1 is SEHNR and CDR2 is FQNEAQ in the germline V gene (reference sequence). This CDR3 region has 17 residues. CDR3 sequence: CASSLLLGQGAIEKLFF. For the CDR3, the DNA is TGTGCCAGCAGCTTACTCCTTGGACAGGGGGCGATTGAAAAACTGTTTTTT.

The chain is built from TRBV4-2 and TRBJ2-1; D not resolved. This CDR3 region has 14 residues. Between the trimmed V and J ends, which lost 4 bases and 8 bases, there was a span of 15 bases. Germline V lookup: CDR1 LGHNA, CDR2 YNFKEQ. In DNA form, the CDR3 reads TGTGCCAGCAGCCTACCTGAGAGACCGGATGAGCAGTTCTTC. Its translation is CASSLPERPDEQFF.

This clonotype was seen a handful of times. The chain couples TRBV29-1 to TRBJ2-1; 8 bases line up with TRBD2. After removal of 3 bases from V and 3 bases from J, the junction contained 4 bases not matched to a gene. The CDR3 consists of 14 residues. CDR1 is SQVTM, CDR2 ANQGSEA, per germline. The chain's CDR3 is CSVDRRGDYNEQFF. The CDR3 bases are TGCAGCGTTGATAGGCGGGGGGACTACAATGAGCAGTTCTTC.

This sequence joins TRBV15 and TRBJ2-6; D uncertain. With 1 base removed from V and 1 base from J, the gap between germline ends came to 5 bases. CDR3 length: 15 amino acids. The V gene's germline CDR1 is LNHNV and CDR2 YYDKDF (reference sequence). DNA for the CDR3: TGTGCCACCAGCAGAGGTCCATCTGGGGCCAACGTCCTGACTTTC. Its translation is CATSRGPSGANVLTF.

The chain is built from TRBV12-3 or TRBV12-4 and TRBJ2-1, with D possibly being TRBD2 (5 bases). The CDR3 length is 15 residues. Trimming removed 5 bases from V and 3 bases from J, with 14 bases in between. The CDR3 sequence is CASSPGITYYNEQFF. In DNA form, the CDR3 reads TGTGCCAGCAGTCCCGGGATCACCTACTACAATGAGCAGTTCTTC.

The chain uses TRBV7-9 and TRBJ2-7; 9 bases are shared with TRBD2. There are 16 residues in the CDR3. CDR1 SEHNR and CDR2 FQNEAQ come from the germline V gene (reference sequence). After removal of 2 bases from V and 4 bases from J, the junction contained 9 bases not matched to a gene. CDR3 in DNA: TGTGCCAGCAGCTTACTCCTAGCGGGGAGGGGGTACGAGCAGTACTTC. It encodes CASSLLLAGRGYEQYF.

Here the CDR3 DNA reads TGCAGCGTCCGACAAGCCGACCAAGAGACCCAGTACTTC. It is translated as CSVRQADQETQYF. This chain connects TRBV29-1 to TRBJ2-5; no definite D call. Trimming left V 6 bases short and J 0 bases short, with 11 bases between. CDR1 SQVTM and CDR2 ANQGSEA come from the germline V gene. The CDR3 consists of 13 residues. Full variable domain (outside the CDR3, taken from reference TRBV29-1 and TRBJ2-5): SAVISQKPSRDICQRGTSLTIQCQVDSQVTMMFWYRQQPGQSLTLIATANQGSEATYESGFVIDKFPISRPNLTFSTLTVSNMSPEDSSIYLCSVRQADQETQYFGPGTRLLVL.

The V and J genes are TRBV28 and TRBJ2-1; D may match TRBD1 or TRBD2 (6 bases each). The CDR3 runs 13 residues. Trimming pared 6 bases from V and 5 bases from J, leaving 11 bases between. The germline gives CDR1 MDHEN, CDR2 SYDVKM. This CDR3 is CASSMEGDNEQFF. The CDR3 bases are TGTGCCAGCAGCATGGAGGGGGACAATGAGCAGTTCTTC.

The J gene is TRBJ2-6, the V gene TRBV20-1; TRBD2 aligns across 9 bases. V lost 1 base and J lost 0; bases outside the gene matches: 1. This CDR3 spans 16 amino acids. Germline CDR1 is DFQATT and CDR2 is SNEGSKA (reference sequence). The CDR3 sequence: CSARGSGGSGANVLTF. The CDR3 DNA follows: TGCAGTGCTAGAGGTAGCGGGGGCTCTGGGGCCAACGTCCTGACTTTC.

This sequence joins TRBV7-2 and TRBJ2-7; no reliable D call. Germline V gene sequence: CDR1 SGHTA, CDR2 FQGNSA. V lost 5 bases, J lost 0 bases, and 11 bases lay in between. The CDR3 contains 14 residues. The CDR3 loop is CASSPDALSYEQYF. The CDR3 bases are TGTGCCAGCAGCCCGGACGCCCTCTCCTACGAGCAGTACTTC.

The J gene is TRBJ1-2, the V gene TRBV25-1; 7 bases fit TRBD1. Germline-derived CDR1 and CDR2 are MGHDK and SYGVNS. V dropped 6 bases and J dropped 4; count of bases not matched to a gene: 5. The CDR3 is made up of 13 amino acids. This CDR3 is CASSSGGLYGYTF. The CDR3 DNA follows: TGTGCCAGCAGCTCAGGGGGGCTCTATGGCTACACCTTC.

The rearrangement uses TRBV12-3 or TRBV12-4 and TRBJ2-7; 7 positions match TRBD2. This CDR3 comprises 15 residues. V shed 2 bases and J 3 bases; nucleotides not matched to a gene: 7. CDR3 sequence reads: CASSLSGTNLYEQYF. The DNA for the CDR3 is TGTGCCAGCAGTTTATCCGGGACTAACCTCTACGAGCAGTACTTC.

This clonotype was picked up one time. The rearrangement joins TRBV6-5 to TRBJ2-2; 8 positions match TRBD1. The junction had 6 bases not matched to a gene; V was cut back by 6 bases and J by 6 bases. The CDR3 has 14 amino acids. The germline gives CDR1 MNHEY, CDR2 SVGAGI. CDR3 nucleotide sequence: TGTGCCAGCAGGCACCAGGGGGCGGCCGGGGAGCTGTTTTTT. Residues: CASRHQGAAGELFF.

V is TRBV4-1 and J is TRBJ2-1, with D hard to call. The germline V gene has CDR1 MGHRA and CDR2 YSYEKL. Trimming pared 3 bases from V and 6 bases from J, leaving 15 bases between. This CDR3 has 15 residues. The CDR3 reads CASSHTTAGPNEQFF. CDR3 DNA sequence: TGCGCCAGCAGCCATACCACGGCAGGCCCCAATGAGCAGTTCTTC.

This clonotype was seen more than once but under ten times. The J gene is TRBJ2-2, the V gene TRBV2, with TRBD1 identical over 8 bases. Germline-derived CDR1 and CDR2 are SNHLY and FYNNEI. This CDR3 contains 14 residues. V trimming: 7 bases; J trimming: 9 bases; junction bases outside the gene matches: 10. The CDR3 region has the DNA TGTGCCAGCACTGGTGGAACAGGGGGTAGGGAGCTGTTTTTT. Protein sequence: CASTGGTGGRELFF.

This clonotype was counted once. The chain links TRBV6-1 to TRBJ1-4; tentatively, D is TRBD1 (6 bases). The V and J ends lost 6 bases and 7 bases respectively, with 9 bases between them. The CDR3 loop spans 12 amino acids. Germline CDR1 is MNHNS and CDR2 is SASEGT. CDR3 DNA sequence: TGTGCCAGCAGGGGCAGGGGTGAAAAACTGTTTTTT. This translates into CASRGRGEKLFF.

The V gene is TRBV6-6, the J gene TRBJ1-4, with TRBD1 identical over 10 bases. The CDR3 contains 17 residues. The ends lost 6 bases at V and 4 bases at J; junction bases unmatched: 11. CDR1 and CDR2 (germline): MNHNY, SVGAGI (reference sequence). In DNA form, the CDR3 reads TGTGCCAGCAGCCCCCCGGGACAGGGGTTGGGTAATGAAAAACTGTTTTTT. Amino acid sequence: CASSPPGQGLGNEKLFF.

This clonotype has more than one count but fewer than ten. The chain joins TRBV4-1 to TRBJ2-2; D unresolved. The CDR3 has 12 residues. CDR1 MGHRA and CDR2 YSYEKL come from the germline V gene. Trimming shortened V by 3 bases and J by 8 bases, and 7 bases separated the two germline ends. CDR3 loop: CASSHPRGELFF. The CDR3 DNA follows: TGCGCCAGCAGCCATCCTAGGGGGGAGCTGTTTTTT.

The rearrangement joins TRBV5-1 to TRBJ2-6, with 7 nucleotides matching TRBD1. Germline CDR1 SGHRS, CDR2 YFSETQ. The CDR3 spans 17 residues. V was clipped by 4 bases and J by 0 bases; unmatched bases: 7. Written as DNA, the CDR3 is TGCGCCAGCAGCGGAAGACAGGGTGCCTCTGGGGCCAACGTCCTGACTTTC. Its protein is CASSGRQGASGANVLTF.

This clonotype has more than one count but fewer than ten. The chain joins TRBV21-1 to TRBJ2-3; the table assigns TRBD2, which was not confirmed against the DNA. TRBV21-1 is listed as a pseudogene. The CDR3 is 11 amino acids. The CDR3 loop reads CAREGTDTQYF. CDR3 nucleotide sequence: TGTGCCCGGGAGGGCACAGATACGCAGTATTTT.

The CDR3 sequence is CASSLEGSEPDTQYF. The DNA for the CDR3 is TGTGCCAGCAGCTTAGAGGGTAGCGAGCCAGATACGCAGTATTTT. The rearrangement links TRBV7-2 to TRBJ2-3; D may be TRBD2 (5 bases). Germline V CDR1 and CDR2: SGHTA, FQGNSA. This CDR3 is built from 15 residues. Deletions cut 1 base from V and 4 bases from J, with 12 bases between. Together with reference TRBV7-2 and TRBJ2-3, the CDR3 gives the full variable domain: GAGVSQSPSNKVTEKGKDVELRCDPISGHTALYWYRQSLGQGLEFLIYFQGNSAPDKSGLPSDRFSAERTGGSVSTLTIQRTQQEDSAVYLCASSLEGSEPDTQYFGPGTRLTVL.

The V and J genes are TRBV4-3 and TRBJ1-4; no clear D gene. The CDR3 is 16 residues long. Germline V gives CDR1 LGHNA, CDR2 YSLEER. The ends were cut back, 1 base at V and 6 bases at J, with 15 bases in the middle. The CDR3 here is CASSQGVGRRDEKLFF. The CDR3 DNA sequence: TGCGCCAGCAGCCAAGGCGTGGGGAGGAGGGATGAAAAACTGTTTTTT.

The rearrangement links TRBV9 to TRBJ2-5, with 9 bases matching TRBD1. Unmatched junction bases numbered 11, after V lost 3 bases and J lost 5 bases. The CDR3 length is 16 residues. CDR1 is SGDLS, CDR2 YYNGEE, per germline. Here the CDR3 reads CASSGPTGGVRETQYF. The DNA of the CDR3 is TGTGCCAGCAGCGGACCGACAGGGGGAGTCCGGGAGACCCAGTACTTC.

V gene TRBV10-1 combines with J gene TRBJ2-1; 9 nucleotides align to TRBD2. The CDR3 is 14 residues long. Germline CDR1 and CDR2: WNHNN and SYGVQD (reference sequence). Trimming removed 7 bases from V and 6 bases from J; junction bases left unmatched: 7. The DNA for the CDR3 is TGCGCCAGCAAACTAGCGGGCACCTGCAATGAGCAGTTCTTC. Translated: CASKLAGTCNEQFF.

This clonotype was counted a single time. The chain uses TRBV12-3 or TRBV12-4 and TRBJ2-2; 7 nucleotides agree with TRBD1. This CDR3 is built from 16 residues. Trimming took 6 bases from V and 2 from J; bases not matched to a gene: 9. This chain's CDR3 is CASSFRQGYNTGELFF. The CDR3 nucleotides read TGTGCCAGCAGCTTTAGACAGGGTTATAACACCGGGGAGCTGTTTTTT.